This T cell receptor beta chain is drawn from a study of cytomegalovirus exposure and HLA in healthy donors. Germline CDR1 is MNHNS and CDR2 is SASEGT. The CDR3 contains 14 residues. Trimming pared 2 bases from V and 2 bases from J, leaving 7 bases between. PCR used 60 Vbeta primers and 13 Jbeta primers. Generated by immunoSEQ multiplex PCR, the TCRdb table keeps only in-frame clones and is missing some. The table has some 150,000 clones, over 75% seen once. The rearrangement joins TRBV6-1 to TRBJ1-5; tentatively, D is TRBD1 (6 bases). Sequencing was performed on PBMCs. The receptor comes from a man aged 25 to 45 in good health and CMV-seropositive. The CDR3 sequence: CASSETGRNQPQHF. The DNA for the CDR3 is TGTGCCAGCAGTGAAACAGGGCGCAATCAGCCCCAGCATTTT.